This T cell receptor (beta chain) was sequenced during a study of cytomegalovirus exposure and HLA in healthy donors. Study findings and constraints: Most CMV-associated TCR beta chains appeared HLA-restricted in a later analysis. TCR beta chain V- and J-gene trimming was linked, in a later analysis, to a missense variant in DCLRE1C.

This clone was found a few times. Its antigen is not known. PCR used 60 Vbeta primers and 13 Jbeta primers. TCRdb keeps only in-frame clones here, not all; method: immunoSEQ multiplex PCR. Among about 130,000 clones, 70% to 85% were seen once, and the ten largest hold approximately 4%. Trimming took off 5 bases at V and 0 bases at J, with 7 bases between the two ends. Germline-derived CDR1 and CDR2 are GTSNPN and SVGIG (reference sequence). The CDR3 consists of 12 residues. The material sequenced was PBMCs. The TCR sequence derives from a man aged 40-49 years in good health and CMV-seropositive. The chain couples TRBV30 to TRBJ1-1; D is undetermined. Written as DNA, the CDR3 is TGTGCCTGGGGGCGATTGAACACTGAAGCTTTCTTT. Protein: CAWGRLNTEAFF. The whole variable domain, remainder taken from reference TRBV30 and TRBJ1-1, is SQTIHQWPATLVQPVGSPLSLECTVEGTSNPNLYWYRQAAGRGLQLLFYSVGIGQISSEVPQNLSASRPQDRQFILSSKKLLLSDSGFYLCAWGRLNTEAFFGQGTRLTVV.